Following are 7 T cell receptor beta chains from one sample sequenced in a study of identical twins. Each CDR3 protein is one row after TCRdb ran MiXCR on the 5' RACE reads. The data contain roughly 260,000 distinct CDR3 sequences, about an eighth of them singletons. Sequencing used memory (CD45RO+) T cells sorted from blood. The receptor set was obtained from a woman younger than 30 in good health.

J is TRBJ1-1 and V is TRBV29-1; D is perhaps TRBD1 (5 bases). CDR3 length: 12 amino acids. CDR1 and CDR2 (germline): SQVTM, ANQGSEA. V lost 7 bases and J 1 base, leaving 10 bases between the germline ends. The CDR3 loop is CSAGSGNTEAFF. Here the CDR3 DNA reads TGCAGCGCAGGGTCCGGGAACACTGAAGCTTTCTTT.

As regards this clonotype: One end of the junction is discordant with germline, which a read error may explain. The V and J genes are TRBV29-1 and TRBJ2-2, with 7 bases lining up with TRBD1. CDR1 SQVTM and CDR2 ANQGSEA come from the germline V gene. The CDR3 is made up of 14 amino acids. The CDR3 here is CSVIWDRNHGEPFF. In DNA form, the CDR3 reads TGCAGCGTTATATGGGACAGAAACCACGGGGAGCCGTTTTTT.

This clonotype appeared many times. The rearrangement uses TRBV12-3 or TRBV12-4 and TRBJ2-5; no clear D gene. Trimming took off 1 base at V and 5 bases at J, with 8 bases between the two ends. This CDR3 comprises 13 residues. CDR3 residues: CASSLDGFETQYF. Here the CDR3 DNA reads TGTGCCAGCAGTTTAGACGGGTTTGAGACCCAGTACTTC.

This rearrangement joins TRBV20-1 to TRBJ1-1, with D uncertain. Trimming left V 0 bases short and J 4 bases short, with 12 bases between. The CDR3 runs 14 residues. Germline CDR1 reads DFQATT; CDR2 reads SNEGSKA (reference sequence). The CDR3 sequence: CSARDRRGFTEAFF. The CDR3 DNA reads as TGCAGTGCTAGAGATCGTCGGGGATTCACTGAAGCTTTCTTT.

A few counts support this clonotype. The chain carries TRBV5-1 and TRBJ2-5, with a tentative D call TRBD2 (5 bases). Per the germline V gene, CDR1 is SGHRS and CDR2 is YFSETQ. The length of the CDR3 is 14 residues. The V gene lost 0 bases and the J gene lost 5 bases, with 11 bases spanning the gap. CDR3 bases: TGCGCCAGCAGCTTGGCCGGGTCGGGGGAGACCCAGTACTTC. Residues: CASSLAGSGETQYF.

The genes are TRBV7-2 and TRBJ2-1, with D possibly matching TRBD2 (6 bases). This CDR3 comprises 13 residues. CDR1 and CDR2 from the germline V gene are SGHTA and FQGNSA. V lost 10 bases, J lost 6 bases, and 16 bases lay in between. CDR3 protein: CATAGLLVNEQFF. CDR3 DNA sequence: TGTGCCACCGCGGGACTTCTCGTCAATGAGCAGTTCTTC.

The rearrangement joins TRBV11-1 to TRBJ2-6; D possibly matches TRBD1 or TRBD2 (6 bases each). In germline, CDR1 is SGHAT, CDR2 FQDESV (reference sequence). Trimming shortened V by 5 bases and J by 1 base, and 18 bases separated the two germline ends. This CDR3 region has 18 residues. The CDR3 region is CASSLGWGAGSGANVLTF. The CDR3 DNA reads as TGTGCCAGCAGCCTGGGTTGGGGGGCTGGGTCTGGGGCCAACGTCCTGACTTTC.